These 20 T cell receptor beta chains were sequenced from one sample in a study of lymphopenia after photon versus proton radiotherapy. TCRdb's table, derived via immunoSEQ multiplex PCR, lists solely in-frame clones and lacks some. The sample holds about 14,000 clones; 82% are singletons and the top ten take about 25%. Material: peripheral blood, obtained from a patient treated with photon-based radiotherapy. These receptors were obtained from a man in his fifties with gastric cancer.

The rearrangement joins TRBV7-9 to TRBJ1-1; D remains unclear. Trimming left V 3 bases short and J 0 bases short, with 17 bases between. This CDR3 region has 17 residues. Per the germline V gene, CDR1 is SEHNR and CDR2 is FQNEAQ (reference sequence). The CDR3 DNA is TGTGCCAGCAGCTTCTCTGCTACCGCCAGGTTGAACACTGAAGCTTTCTTT. It translates to CASSFSATARLNTEAFF.

This clone was recorded once. V gene TRBV11-2 combines with J gene TRBJ2-1; 12 bases are a match to TRBD2. The CDR3 is made up of 16 amino acids. Germline lookup yields CDR1 SGHAT and CDR2 FQNNGV. With V trimmed by 5 bases and J by 0 bases, 2 bases remained unmatched. CDR3 bases: TGTGCCAGCAGCCAACTAGCGGGAGGCTCCTACAATGAGCAGTTCTTC. It codes for CASSQLAGGSYNEQFF.

This clone was seen a single time. The V call is TRBV30, the J call TRBJ2-3; no definite D call. Germline V gives CDR1 GTSNPN, CDR2 SVGIG (reference sequence). Deletions cut 0 bases from V and 0 bases from J, with 10 bases between. CDR3 size: 15 residues. The CDR3 DNA follows: TGTGCCTGGAGTGTATCTTTATCTAGCACAGATACGCAGTATTTT. As protein: CAWSVSLSSTDTQYF.

This chain connects TRBV21-1 to TRBJ1-5; the D segment call TRBD1 is taken from the table without a DNA check. TRBV21-1 is a documented pseudogene. The CDR3 extends over 15 amino acids. CDR3 protein: CASTLWTGGNQPQHF. DNA of the CDR3: TGTGCCAGCACCTTGTGGACAGGGGGGAATCAGCCCCAGCATTTT.

This clone was seen a few times. This chain links TRBV9 with TRBJ1-2; no definite D call. Trimming left V 0 bases short and J 7 bases short, with 7 bases between. The CDR3 is 12 residues long. Germline V lookup: CDR1 SGDLS, CDR2 YYNGEE. CDR3 in amino acids: CASSVVEGGYTF. The DNA for the CDR3 is TGTGCCAGCAGCGTAGTAGAGGGTGGCTACACCTTC.

This clone has just one count. This rearrangement joins TRBV6-5 to TRBJ1-5, with 8 bases lining up with TRBD1. The germline CDR1 and CDR2 sequences are MNHEY and SVGAGI. V lost 5 bases, J lost 7 bases, and 4 bases stayed unmatched. The CDR3 has 13 residues. The CDR3 bases are TGTGCCAGCAGTGGACAGGGACAACAGCCCCAGCATTTT. This gives the protein CASSGQGQQPQHF.

This clone was picked up a small number of times. The chain couples TRBV19 to TRBJ1-6, with D maybe TRBD1 (5 bases). Trimming shortened V by 3 bases and J by 9 bases, and 15 bases separated the two germline ends. CDR3 length equals 15 residues. Germline CDR1 and CDR2: LNHDA and SQIVND (reference sequence). As DNA, the CDR3 is TGTGCCAGTAGTATTGATGGGGGGTCAGGTTCACCCCTCCACTTT. Its translation is CASSIDGGSGSPLHF. The whole variable domain, remainder taken from reference TRBV19 and TRBJ1-6, is DGGITQSPKYLFRKEGQNVTLSCEQNLNHDAMYWYRQDPGQGLRLIYYSQIVNDFQKGDIAEGYSVSREKKESFPLTVTSAQKNPTAFYLCASSIDGGSGSPLHFGNGTRLTVT.

The V gene is TRBV7-7, the J gene TRBJ2-1; 8 bases map to TRBD1. Germline-derived CDR1 and CDR2 are SSHAT and FNYEAQ (reference sequence). CDR3 length equals 19 residues. Trimming took 2 bases from V and 6 from J; bases not matched to a gene: 18. This CDR3 reads CASSLRSTPGTGRVNEQFF. As DNA, the CDR3 is TGTGCCAGCAGCTTACGTTCGACCCCCGGGACAGGTCGGGTCAATGAGCAGTTCTTC.

The CDR3 region has the DNA TGTGCCAGCAGCGTAGTGGGGGGAGGAAGTGGAAACACCATATATTTT. Translation gives CASSVVGGGSGNTIYF. This chain links TRBV9 with TRBJ1-3, with D tentatively TRBD1 (5 bases). In germline, CDR1 is SGDLS, CDR2 YYNGEE. V was trimmed by 0 bases and J by 3 bases, leaving 13 bases between them. The CDR3 length is 16 residues.

This clone was seen more than once but under ten times. This chain joins TRBV27 and TRBJ1-2; TRBD1 agrees at 8 bases. V lost 6 bases to trimming and J lost 7 bases; unmatched junction nucleotides: 4. The CDR3 runs 12 residues. The V gene's germline CDR1 is MNHEY and CDR2 SMNVEV (reference sequence). CDR3 sequence: CASRDRVGGYTF. CDR3 bases: TGTGCCAGCAGGGACAGGGTGGGTGGCTACACCTTC.

The gene calls are TRBV5-6 and TRBJ1-5; D unclear. Germline CDR1 and CDR2: SGHDT and YYEEEE. The CDR3 length is 14 residues. The V and J ends lost 6 bases and 1 base respectively, with 11 bases between them. The CDR3: CASTPWQSNQPQHF. CDR3 coding DNA: TGTGCCAGCACCCCCTGGCAGAGCAATCAGCCCCAGCATTTT.

This clone has just a few counts. The V call is TRBV6-1, the J call TRBJ2-7; D ambiguous. This CDR3 region has 12 residues. Looked up from germline, CDR1 is MNHNS and CDR2 is SASEGT. Trimming stripped 4 bases from V and 3 bases from J, with 7 bases between. The CDR3, as DNA: TGTGCCAGCAGTGCCGATTACTACGAGCAGTACGTC. Amino acid sequence: CASSADYYEQYV.

There are a few counts of this clone. V usage is TRBV9 and J usage is TRBJ1-2; D may be TRBD1 (5 bases). Germline lookup yields CDR1 SGDLS and CDR2 YYNGEE. Trimming pared 8 bases from V and 3 bases from J, leaving 11 bases between. The CDR3 consists of 12 residues. CDR3 nucleotides: TGTGCCAGTCGAGGGGCTGACTATGGCTACACCTTC. Protein sequence: CASRGADYGYTF.

This rearrangement joins TRBV7-8 to TRBJ1-1, with D perhaps TRBD1 (5 bases). This CDR3 region has 16 residues. The germline CDR1 and CDR2 sequences are SGHVS and FQNEAQ. V shed 5 bases and J shed 2 bases, with 18 bases lying between them. Written as DNA, the CDR3 is TGTGCCAGCAGCCCAATCGGCAGGGCAACCAACACTGAAGCTTTCTTT. Translation gives CASSPIGRATNTEAFF.

As for this clone: The identical CDR3 is also encoded by other nucleotide sequences in the sample. V and J are TRBV18 and TRBJ2-1; D possibly corresponds to TRBD1 (6 bases). The CDR3 covers 14 residues. The ends were cut back, 8 bases at V and 0 bases at J, with 11 bases in the middle. Germline V gene sequence: CDR1 KGHSH, CDR2 LQKENI. Here the CDR3 DNA reads TGTGCCAGCCGAACAGGGCGCTCCTACAATGAGCAGTTCTTC. Residues: CASRTGRSYNEQFF.

Turning to this clone: The identical CDR3 is also encoded by other nucleotide sequences in the sample. The gene calls are TRBV10-1 and TRBJ1-1; 10 positions agree with TRBD1. In germline, CDR1 is WNHNN, CDR2 SYGVQD (reference sequence). This CDR3 spans 14 amino acids. Losses at the gene ends were 4 bases for V and 7 bases for J; bases not matched to a gene: 6. In nucleotides, the CDR3 is TGCGCCAGCAGTGCCGGGACAGGGGTCGGTGAAGCTTTCTTT. As protein: CASSAGTGVGEAFF.

This clone has a single count. The chain couples TRBV6-5 to TRBJ2-7; no reliable D call. V lost 10 bases, J lost 1 base, and 11 bases lay in between. Germline V CDR1 and CDR2: MNHEY, SVGAGI. The CDR3 covers 12 residues. CDR3 sequence: CATSTRSYEQYF. The CDR3 DNA reads TGTGCCACCTCAACCAGATCCTACGAGCAGTACTTC.

The chain uses TRBV4-3 and TRBJ2-6; D is undetermined. From germline, CDR1 is LGHNA and CDR2 YSLEER. The V gene lost 1 base and the J gene lost 0 bases, with 10 bases spanning the gap. The CDR3 has 17 amino acids. The CDR3 reads CASSQANRVSGANVLTF. Here the CDR3 DNA reads TGCGCCAGCAGCCAAGCCAACAGAGTCTCTGGGGCCAACGTCCTGACTTTC.

The rearrangement uses TRBV6-5 and TRBJ2-1, with D tentatively TRBD2 (5 bases). This CDR3 has 15 residues. Deletions cut 0 bases from V and 4 bases from J, with 10 bases between. CDR1 and CDR2 from the germline V gene are MNHEY and SVGAGI. CDR3 in DNA: TGTGCCAGCAGTTACTCGAACGACTATTACAATGAGCAGTTCTTC. It is translated as CASSYSNDYYNEQFF.

In its sample, this clone was seen once. The CDR3 sequence is CASSLGTNYEQYV. CDR3 nucleotides: TGCGCCAGCAGCTTGGGGACAAACTACGAGCAGTACGTC. The rearrangement uses TRBV5-1 and TRBJ2-7; perhaps TRBD1 as D (5 bases). The CDR3 loop spans 13 amino acids. Germline CDR1 and CDR2: SGHRS and YFSETQ. Between the trimmed V and J ends, which lost 0 bases and 3 bases, there was a span of 7 bases.